This passage covers 13 T cell receptor beta chains from one sample sequenced in a study of blood T cell repertoires in COVID-19. Sequenced by immunoSEQ multiplex PCR; TCRdb stores in-frame clones only, minus some. The table lists roughly 250,000 clones, 70% to 90% of them singletons, with about 6.3% in the top ten. Sequenced: peripheral blood. The receptors stem from a woman aged 55-70 years with active or convalescent COVID-19.

The CDR3 reads CATAPRGRGWETQYF. In DNA form, the CDR3 reads TGTGCCACCGCCCCGAGGGGGAGGGGGTGGGAGACCCAGTACTTC. The rearrangement uses TRBV15 and TRBJ2-5, with D possibly TRBD2 on 7 matching bases. Germline assignment: CDR1 LNHNV and CDR2 YYDKDF (reference sequence). V lost 8 bases to trimming and J lost 5 bases, with 21 bases between them. This CDR3 contains 15 residues.

The chain joins TRBV27 to TRBJ2-3; tentatively, D is TRBD1 (5 bases). The CDR3 is 14 residues long. The germline gives CDR1 MNHEY, CDR2 SMNVEV (reference sequence). The V gene lost 8 bases and the J gene lost 2 bases, with 14 bases spanning the gap. CDR3 DNA: TGTGCCAGCGGGTTTAGGGGTCTCACAGATACGCAGTATTTT. Protein: CASGFRGLTDTQYF.

The chain joins TRBV2 to TRBJ2-7; TRBD1 is a possible D gene (5 bases). This CDR3 is built from 12 residues. Germline CDR1 reads SNHLY; CDR2 reads FYNNEI. Trimming removed 5 bases from V and 10 bases from J, with 15 bases in between. The CDR3 coding sequence is TGTGCCAGCAGTCTATCAGGGTTAAAACAGTACGTC. Protein: CASSLSGLKQYV.

The V gene is TRBV11-3, the J gene TRBJ2-2; no firm D call. V lost 4 bases to trimming and J lost 0 bases, with 6 bases between them. The length of the CDR3 is 14 residues. The germline V gene has CDR1 SGHNT and CDR2 YENEEA. CDR3 amino acids: CASSSRANTGELFF. CDR3 DNA sequence: TGTGCCAGCAGCTCCCGGGCGAACACCGGGGAGCTGTTTTTT. The full variable domain, rest sourced from reference TRBV11-3 and TRBJ2-2, is EAGVVQSPRYKIIEKKQPVAFWCNPISGHNTLYWYLQNLGQGPELLIRYENEEAVDDSQLPKDRFSAERLKGVDSTLKIQPAELGDSAVYLCASSSRANTGELFFGEGSRLTVL.

J is TRBJ1-1 and V is TRBV10-1, with 8 bases lining up with TRBD1. V lost 3 bases to trimming and J lost 0 bases; unmatched junction nucleotides: 3. Per germline, CDR1 WNHNN and CDR2 SYGVQD (reference sequence). The CDR3 extends over 15 amino acids. CDR3 nucleotide sequence: TGCGCCAGCAGTGACCAGGGGGCTCTGAACACTGAAGCTTTCTTT. This translates into CASSDQGALNTEAFF.

The chain uses TRBV12-3 or TRBV12-4 and TRBJ2-1, with D possibly TRBD2 on 5 matching bases. V lost 6 bases and J 9 bases, leaving 9 bases between the germline ends. CDR3 size: 11 residues. CDR3 region: CASSARGEQFF. Written as DNA, the CDR3 is TGTGCCAGCAGCGCCCGGGGTGAGCAGTTCTTC.

The gene calls are TRBV4-1 and TRBJ2-1, with 7 positions matching TRBD2. J was trimmed by 1 base and V by 4 bases; bases with no gene match: 13. The length of the CDR3 is 18 residues. Germline lookup yields CDR1 MGHRA and CDR2 YSYEKL. CDR3 loop: CASSLREGAGTSYNEQFF. The CDR3 nucleotides are TGCGCCAGCAGCCTAAGGGAAGGAGCGGGGACTTCCTACAATGAGCAGTTCTTC.

The rearrangement joins TRBV18 to TRBJ2-7; TRBD1 agrees at 9 bases. Germline V gene data show CDR1 as KGHSH and CDR2 as LQKENI. Trimming took 2 bases from V and 2 from J; bases not matched to a gene: 4. The CDR3 is made up of 15 amino acids. CDR3 coding DNA: TGTGCCAGCTCACCAGCAAGGGACAGGGCCTACGAGCAGTACTTC. This translates into CASSPARDRAYEQYF.

The chain is built from TRBV6-5 and TRBJ2-1; 9 nucleotides align to TRBD2. This CDR3 is 14 amino acids long. Germline CDR1 and CDR2: MNHEY and SVGAGI. With V trimmed by 7 bases and J by 7 bases, 8 bases remained unmatched. This CDR3 is CASKEREAFNEQFF. The DNA for the CDR3 is TGTGCCAGCAAGGAGCGGGAGGCCTTTAATGAGCAGTTCTTC.

This chain uses TRBV18 with TRBJ1-1, with 7 positions matching TRBD1. Germline V gene data show CDR1 as KGHSH and CDR2 as LQKENI. V gave up 3 bases and J gave up 3 bases; unmatched junction bases: 4. This CDR3 has 14 residues. Written as DNA, the CDR3 is TGTGCCAGCTCACCTGGGACAGCCGACACTGAAGCTTTCTTT. It codes for CASSPGTADTEAFF. The full variable domain, its missing parts supplied by reference TRBV18 and TRBJ1-1, is NAGVMQNPRHLVRRRGQEARLRCSPMKGHSHVYWYRQLPEEGLKFMVYLQKENIIDESGMPKERFSAEFPKEGPSILRIQQVVRGDSAAYFCASSPGTADTEAFFGQGTRLTVV.

CDR3 loop: CASSQQGLQVGELFF. The CDR3 bases are TGTGCCAGCAGTCAACAGGGGCTCCAGGTCGGGGAGCTGTTTTTT. This rearrangement joins TRBV6-5 to TRBJ2-2, with 7 bases that match TRBD1. Germline-derived CDR1 and CDR2 are MNHEY and SVGAGI. Trimming at V came to 5 bases and at J to 7 bases, leaving 10 bases not matched to a gene. CDR3 length equals 15 residues.

The rearrangement links TRBV2 to TRBJ1-6; D uncertain. Germline V CDR1 and CDR2: SNHLY, FYNNEI. The ends were cut back, 6 bases at V and 3 bases at J, with 6 bases in the middle. This CDR3 region has 13 residues. CDR3 sequence (DNA): TGTGCCAGCAGGGCAAGCTATAATTCACCCCTCCACTTT. Residues: CASRASYNSPLHF.

The gene calls are TRBV5-1 and TRBJ1-1; D might be TRBD1 (6 bases). The V and J ends lost 3 bases and 1 base respectively, with 10 bases between them. Germline V CDR1 and CDR2: SGHRS, YFSETQ. This CDR3 contains 14 residues. CDR3 coding DNA: TGCGCCAGCAGCTCCGGGACACCGAACACTGAAGCTTTCTTT. This gives the protein CASSSGTPNTEAFF.